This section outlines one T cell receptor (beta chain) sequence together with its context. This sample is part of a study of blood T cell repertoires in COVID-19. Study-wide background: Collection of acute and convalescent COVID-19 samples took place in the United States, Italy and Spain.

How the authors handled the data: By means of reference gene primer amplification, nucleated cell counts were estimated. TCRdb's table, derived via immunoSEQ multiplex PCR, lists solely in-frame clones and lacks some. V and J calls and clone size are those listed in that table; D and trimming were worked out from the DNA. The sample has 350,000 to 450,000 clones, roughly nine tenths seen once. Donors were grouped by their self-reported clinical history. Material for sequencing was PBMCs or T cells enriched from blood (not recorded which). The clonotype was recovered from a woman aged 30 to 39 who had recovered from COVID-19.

The CDR3 loop reads CASSEGRQDIQYF. The CDR3 DNA sequence: TGTGCCAGCAGTGAAGGTCGTCAGGACATTCAGTACTTC. V usage is TRBV2 and J usage is TRBJ2-4, with D unresolved. This CDR3 has 13 amino acids. V was clipped by 1 base and J by 8 bases, with 9 bases between them. Germline V lookup: CDR1 SNHLY, CDR2 FYNNEI.